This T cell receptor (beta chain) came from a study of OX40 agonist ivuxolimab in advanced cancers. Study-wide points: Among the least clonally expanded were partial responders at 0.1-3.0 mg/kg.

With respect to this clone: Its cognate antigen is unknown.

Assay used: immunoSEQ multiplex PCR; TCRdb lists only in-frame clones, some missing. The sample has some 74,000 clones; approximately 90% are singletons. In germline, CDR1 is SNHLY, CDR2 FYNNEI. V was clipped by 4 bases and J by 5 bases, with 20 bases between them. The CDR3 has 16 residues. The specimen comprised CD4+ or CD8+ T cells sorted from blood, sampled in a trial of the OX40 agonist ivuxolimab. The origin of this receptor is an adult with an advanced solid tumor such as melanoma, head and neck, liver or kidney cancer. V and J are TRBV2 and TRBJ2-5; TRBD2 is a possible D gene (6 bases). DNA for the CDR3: TGTGCCAGCAGTGTCTCGAAGGGGACGGGGGTCGAGACCCAGTACTTC. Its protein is CASSVSKGTGVETQYF.